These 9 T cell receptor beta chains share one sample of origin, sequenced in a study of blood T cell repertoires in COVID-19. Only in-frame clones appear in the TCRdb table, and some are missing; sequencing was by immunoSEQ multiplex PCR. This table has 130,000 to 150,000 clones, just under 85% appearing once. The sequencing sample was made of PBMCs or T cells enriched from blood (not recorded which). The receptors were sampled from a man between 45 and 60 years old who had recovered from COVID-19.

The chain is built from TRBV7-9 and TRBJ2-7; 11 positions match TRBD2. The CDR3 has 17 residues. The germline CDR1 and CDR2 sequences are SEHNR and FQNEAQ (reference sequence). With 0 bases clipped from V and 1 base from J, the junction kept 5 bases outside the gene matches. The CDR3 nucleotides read TGTGCCAGCAGCTTAGCGGCTAGCGGGGGGAATTCCTACGAGCAGTACTTC. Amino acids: CASSLAASGGNSYEQYF.

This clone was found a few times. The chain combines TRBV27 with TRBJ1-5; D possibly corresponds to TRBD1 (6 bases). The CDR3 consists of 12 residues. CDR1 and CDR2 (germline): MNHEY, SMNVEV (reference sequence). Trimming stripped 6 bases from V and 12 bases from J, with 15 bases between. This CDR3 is CASRASRGYQHF. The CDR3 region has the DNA TGTGCCAGCAGGGCAAGCAGGGGATACCAGCATTTT.

CDR3 loop: CASSRTRDRDTDTQYF. Written as DNA, the CDR3 is TGTGCCAGCAGCCGAACCCGGGACAGGGACACAGATACGCAGTATTTT. The V gene is TRBV5-6, the J gene TRBJ2-3, with 9 bases fitting TRBD1. The CDR3 has 16 amino acids. The germline V gene has CDR1 SGHDT and CDR2 YYEEEE. V shed 4 bases, J shed 2 bases, and the junction held 8 bases outside the gene matches.

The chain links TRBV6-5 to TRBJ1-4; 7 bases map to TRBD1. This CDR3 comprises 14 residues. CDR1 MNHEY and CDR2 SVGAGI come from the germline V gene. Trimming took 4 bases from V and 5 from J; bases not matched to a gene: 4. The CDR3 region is CASSSAGGNEKLFF. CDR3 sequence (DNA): TGTGCCAGCAGTTCGGCAGGGGGAAATGAAAAACTGTTTTTT.

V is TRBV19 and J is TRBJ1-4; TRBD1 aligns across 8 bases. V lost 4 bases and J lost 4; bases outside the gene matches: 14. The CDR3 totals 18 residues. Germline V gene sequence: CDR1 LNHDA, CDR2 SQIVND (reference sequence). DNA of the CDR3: TGTGCCAGTAGTACGTTGACAGGGGAAGCGCTCCTTAATGAAAAACTGTTTTTT. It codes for CASSTLTGEALLNEKLFF.

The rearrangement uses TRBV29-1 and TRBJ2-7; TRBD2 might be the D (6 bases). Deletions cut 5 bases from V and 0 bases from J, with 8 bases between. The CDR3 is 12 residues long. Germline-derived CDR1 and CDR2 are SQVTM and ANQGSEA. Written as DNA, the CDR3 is TGCAGCGTTTCGGGGGTCTCCTACGAGCAGTACTTC. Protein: CSVSGVSYEQYF.

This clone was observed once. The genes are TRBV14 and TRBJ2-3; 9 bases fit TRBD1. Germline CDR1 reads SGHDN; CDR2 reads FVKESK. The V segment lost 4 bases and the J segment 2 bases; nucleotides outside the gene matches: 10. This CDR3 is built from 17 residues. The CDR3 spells CASSLPRDRAITDTQYF. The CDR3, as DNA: TGTGCCAGCAGCCTACCCCGGGACAGGGCTATCACAGATACGCAGTATTTT. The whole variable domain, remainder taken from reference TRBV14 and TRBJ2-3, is EAGVTQFPSHSVIEKGQTVTLRCDPISGHDNLYWYRRVMGKEIKFLLHFVKESKQDESGMPNNRFLAERTGGTYSTLKVQPAELEDSGVYFCASSLPRDRAITDTQYFGPGTRLTVL.

CDR3 amino acids: CASSGTGGRGTEAFF. In DNA form, the CDR3 reads TGTGCCAGCAGTGGGACAGGGGGTCGGGGCACTGAAGCTTTCTTT. This rearrangement joins TRBV2 to TRBJ1-1, with TRBD1 matching over 10 bases. The CDR3 is 15 residues long. After removal of 4 bases from V and 4 bases from J, the junction contained 6 bases not matched to a gene. Germline CDR1 reads SNHLY; CDR2 reads FYNNEI. Variable domain in full (rest from reference TRBV2 and TRBJ1-1): EPEVTQTPSHQVTQMGQEVILRCVPISNHLYFYWYRQILGQKVEFLVSFYNNEISEKSEIFDDQFSVERPDGSNFTLKIRSTKLEDSAMYFCASSGTGGRGTEAFFGQGTRLTVV.

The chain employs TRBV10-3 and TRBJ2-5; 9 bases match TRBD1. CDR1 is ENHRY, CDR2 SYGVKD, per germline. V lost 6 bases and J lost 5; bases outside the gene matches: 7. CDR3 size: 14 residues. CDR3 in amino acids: CAIRTGQGEETQYF. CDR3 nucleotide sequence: TGTGCCATCAGGACGGGACAGGGAGAGGAGACCCAGTACTTC.